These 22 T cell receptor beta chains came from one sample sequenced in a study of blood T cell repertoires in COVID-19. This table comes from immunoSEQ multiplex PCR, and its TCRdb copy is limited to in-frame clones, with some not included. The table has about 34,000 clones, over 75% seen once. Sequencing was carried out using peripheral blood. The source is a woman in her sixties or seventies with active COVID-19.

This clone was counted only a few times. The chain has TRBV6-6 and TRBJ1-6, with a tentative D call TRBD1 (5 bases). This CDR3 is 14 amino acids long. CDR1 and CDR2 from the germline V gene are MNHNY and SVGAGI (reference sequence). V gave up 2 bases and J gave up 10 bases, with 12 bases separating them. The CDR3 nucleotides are TGTGCCAGCAGTTACGGGCAGGGCTCCTCACCCCTCCACTTT. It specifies CASSYGQGSSPLHF.

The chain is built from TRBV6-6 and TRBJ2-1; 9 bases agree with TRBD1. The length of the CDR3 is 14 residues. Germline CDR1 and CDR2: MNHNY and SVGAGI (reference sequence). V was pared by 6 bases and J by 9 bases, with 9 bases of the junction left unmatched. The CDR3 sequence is CASSRDRGRGEQFF. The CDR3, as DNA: TGTGCCAGCAGCCGCGACAGGGGGAGGGGTGAGCAGTTCTTC.

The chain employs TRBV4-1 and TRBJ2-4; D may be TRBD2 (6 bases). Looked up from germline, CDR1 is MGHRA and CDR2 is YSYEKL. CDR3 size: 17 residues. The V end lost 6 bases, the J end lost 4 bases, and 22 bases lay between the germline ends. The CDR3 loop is CASSLGSTSGPKNIQYF. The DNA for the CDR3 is TGCGCCAGCAGTCTCGGTAGCACGAGCGGGCCTAAAAACATTCAGTACTTC.

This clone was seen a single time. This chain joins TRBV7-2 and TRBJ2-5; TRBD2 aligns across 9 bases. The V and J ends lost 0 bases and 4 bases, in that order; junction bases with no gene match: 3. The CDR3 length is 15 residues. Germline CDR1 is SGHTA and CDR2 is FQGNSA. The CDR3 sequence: CASSLASGGLETQYF. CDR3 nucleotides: TGTGCCAGCAGCTTAGCTAGCGGGGGATTAGAGACCCAGTACTTC.

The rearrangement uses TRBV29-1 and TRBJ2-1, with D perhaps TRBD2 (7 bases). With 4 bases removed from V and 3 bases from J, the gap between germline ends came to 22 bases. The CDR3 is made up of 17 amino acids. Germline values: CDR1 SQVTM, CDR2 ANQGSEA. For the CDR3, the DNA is TGCAGCGTTGGGGGGAGGGGGTTACTACGGGACTACAATGAGCAGTTCTTC. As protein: CSVGGRGLLRDYNEQFF.

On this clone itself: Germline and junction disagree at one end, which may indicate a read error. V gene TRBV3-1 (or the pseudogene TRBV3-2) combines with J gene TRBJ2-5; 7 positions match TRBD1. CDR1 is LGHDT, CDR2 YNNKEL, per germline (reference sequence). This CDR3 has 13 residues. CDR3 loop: CASSQPDRFFLHF. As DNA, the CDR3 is TGTGCCAGCAGCCAGCCGGACAGGTTTTTTTTACACTTC.

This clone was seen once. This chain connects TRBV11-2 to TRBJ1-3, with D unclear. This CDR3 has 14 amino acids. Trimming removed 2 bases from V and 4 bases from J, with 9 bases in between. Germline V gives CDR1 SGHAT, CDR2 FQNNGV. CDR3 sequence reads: CASSLSVSGNTIYF. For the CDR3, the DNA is TGTGCCAGCAGCTTAAGCGTATCGGGAAACACCATATATTTT.

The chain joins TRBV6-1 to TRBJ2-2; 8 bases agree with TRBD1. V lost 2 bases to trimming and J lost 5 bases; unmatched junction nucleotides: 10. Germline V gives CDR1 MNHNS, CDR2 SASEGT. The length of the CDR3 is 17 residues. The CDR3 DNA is TGTGCCAGCAGTGAAATCGGACAGGGATTTAGGACCGGGGAGCTGTTTTTT. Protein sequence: CASSEIGQGFRTGELFF.

CDR3: CASSSFIPQPGGPEGEQYF. DNA of the CDR3: TGTGCCAGCAGCTCGTTTATTCCCCAACCTGGAGGGCCAGAGGGTGAGCAGTACTTC. The rearrangement links TRBV11-3 to TRBJ2-7, with D perhaps matching TRBD2 (6 bases). CDR3 size: 19 residues. Germline V gene sequence: CDR1 SGHNT, CDR2 YENEEA. V lost 4 bases and J 7 bases, leaving 32 bases between the germline ends.

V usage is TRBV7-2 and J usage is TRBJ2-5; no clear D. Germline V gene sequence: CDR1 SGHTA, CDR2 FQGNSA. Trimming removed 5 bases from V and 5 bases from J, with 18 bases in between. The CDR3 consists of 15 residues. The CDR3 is CASSPHLTNGETQYF. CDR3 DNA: TGTGCCAGCAGCCCACATCTTACAAACGGGGAGACCCAGTACTTC.

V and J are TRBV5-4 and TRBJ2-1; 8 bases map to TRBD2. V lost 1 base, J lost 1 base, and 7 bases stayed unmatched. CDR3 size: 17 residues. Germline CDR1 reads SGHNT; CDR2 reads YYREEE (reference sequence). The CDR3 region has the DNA TGTGCCAGCAGCTTGTTTGCGGGAGGTAGTTCCTACAATGAGCAGTTCTTC. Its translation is CASSLFAGGSSYNEQFF.

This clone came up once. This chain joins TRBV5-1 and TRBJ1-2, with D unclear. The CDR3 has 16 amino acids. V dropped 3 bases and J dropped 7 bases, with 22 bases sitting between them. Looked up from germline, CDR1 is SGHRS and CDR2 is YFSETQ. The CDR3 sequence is CASSSSQLAGMGGYTF. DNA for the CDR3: TGCGCCAGCAGCTCGTCTCAACTTGCGGGGATGGGTGGCTACACCTTC.

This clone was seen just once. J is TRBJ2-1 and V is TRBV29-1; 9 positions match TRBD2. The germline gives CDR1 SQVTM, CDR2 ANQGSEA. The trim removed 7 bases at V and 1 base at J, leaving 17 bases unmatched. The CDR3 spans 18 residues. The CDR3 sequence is CSARIRGGAFGSYNEQFF. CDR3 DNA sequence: TGCAGCGCCCGAATCCGCGGGGGGGCCTTCGGGTCCTACAATGAGCAGTTCTTC.

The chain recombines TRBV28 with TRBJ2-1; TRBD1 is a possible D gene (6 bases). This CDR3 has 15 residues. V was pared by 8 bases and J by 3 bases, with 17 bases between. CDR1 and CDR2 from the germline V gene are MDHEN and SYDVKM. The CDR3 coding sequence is TGTGCCAGCCGAGGGGTATTAGGGGGCTACAATGAGCAGTTCTTC. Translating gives CASRGVLGGYNEQFF.

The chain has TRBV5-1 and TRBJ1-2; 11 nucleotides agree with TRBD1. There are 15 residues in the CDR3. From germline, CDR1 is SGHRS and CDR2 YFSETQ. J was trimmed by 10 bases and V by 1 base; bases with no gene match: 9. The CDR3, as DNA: TGCGCCAGCAGCTTGTGGCCCTCGGACAGGGGGCACTACACCTTC. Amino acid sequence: CASSLWPSDRGHYTF.

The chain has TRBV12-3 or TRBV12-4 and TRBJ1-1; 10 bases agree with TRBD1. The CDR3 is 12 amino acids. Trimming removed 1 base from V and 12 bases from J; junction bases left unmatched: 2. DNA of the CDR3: TGTGCCAGCAGTTTAGGGACAGGGGGTTCTTTCTTT. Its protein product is CASSLGTGGSFF.

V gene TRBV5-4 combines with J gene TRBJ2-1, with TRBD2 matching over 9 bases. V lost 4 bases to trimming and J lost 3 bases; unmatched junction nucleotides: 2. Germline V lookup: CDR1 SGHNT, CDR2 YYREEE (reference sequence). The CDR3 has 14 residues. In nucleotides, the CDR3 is TGTGCCAGCAGCCTTAGCGGGAGCTACAATGAGCAGTTCTTC. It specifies CASSLSGSYNEQFF.

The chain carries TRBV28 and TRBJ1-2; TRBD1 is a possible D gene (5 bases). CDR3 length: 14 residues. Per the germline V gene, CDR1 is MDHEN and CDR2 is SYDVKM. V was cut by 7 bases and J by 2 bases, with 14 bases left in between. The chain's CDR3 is CASTSGQWNYGYTF. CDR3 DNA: TGTGCCAGCACTTCAGGGCAGTGGAACTATGGCTACACCTTC.

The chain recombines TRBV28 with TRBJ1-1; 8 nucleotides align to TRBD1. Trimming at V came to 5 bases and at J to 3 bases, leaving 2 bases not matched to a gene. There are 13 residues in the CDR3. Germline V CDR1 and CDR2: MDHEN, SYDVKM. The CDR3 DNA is TGTGCCAGCAGTAAACAGGGGGACACTGAAGCTTTCTTT. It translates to CASSKQGDTEAFF.

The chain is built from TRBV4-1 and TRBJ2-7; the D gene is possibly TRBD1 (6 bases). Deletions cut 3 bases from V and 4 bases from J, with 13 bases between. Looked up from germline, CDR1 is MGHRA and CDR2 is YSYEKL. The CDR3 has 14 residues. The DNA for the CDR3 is TGCGCCAGCAGCCAGCTACAGGGACCATACGAGCAGTACTTC. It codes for CASSQLQGPYEQYF.

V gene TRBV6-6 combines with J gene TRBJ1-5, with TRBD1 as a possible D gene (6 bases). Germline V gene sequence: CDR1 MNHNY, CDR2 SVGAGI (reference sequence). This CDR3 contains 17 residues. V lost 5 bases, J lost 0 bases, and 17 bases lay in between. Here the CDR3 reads CASSQLRDRISNQPQHF. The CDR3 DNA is TGTGCCAGCAGTCAACTTCGTGACAGGATTAGCAATCAGCCCCAGCATTTT.

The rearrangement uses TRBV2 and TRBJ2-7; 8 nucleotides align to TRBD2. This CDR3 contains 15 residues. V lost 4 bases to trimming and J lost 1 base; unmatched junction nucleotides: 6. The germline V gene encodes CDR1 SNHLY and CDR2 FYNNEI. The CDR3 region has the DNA TGTGCCAGCAGTGGGACTAGCTTTGCTTCCTACGAGCAGTACTTC. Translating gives CASSGTSFASYEQYF.